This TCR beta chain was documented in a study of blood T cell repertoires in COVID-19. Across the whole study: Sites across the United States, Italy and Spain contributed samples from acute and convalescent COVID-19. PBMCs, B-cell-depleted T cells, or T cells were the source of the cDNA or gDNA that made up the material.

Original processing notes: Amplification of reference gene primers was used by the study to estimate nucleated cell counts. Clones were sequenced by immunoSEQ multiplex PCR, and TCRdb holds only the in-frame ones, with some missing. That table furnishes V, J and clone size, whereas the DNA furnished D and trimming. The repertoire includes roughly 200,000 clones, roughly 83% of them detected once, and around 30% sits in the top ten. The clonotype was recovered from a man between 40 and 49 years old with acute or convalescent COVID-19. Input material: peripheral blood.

CDR3 sequence (DNA): TGCGCCAGCAGCCCGGAGGGGGCTAGATCACCCCTCCACTTT. Translating gives CASSPEGARSPLHF. The chain is built from TRBV5-1 and TRBJ1-6; 7 nucleotides align to TRBD1. The CDR3 has 14 residues. Germline CDR1 SGHRS, CDR2 YFSETQ. J lost 10 bases, V lost 4 bases, and 8 bases had no gene match. The full variable domain, with the rest looked up from reference TRBV5-1 and TRBJ1-6, is KAGVTQTPRYLIKTRGQQVTLSCSPISGHRSVSWYQQTPGQGLQFLFEYFSETQRNKGNFPGRFSGRQFSNSRSEMNVSTLELGDSALYLCASSPEGARSPLHFGNGTRLTVT.